The table lists the clone carrying this TCR beta chain with many counts. The time point was: newly diagnosed GD, antithyroid drugs for less than 3 months. RNA from PBMCs was the source of the TCR library. There are 19 residues in the CDR3. Between the trimmed V and J ends, which lost 3 bases and 0 bases, there was a span of 24 bases. The germline gives CDR1 SGHTA, CDR2 FQGNSA. The sample comes from a study of regulatory T cells in long-lasting Graves disease. Building of the TCR beta libraries involved iRepertoire HTBI primers and Arm-PCR of CDR3 regions. TCRdb reprocessed the multiplex PCR reads via MiXCR and lists one record per CDR3 protein. The data contain under 800,000 distinct CDR3 sequences, 15% to 20% of them singletons. These sequences were also reported in another study, on T cells in Graves' hyperthyroidism and ophthalmopathy.

The starting material was peripheral blood mononuclear cells (PBMCs), obtained at new diagnosis, from a patient treated with antithyroid drugs. The V and J genes are TRBV7-2 and TRBJ2-7; weak D call: TRBD2 (6 bases). This TCR was recovered from a woman in her thirties with Graves disease. The CDR3: CASSLRQIPSGRSSYEQYF. CDR3 DNA: TGTGCCAGCAGCTTGAGACAGATCCCGAGTGGGAGGAGCTCCTACGAGCAGTACTTC.